This is a list of T cell receptor beta chains from one sample in a study of CXCR3-negative and CXCR3-positive naive CD8 T cells. TCRdb reprocessed the 5' RACE reads and stores each CDR3 protein as one record, lacking DNA. Recorded for this sample: approximately 89,000 distinct CDR3 sequences. The source material was naive CXCR3+ CD8+ T cells from blood. The receptors were gathered from a human donor in good health. Some clones in this sample may be carry-over from other donors' samples. CDR3s include the opening cysteine and the closing phenylalanine or tryptophan.

j_call cdr3_length v_call cdr3_aa
TRBJ2-5 14 TRBV7-2 CASSSQLASETQYF
TRBJ2-1 13 TRBV6-2/TRBV6-3 CASGPREYNEQFF
TRBJ2-7 17 TRBV10-3 CAISESTQGVSGYEQYF
TRBJ2-1 13 TRBV7-9 CASSLLEINEQFF
TRBJ2-2 16 TRBV9 CASSAPGQGDTGELFF
TRBJ2-6 18 TRBV27 CASSLLRVGGSGANVLTF
TRBJ2-1 16 TRBV7-8 CASSTISRSSYNEQFF
TRBJ2-1 14 TRBV11-1 CASSLAGGLNEQFF
TRBJ2-1 12 TRBV29-1 CSVEDWQPEQFF
TRBJ2-7 18 TRBV15 CATSRVQSGGSISYQQYF
TRBJ2-3 13 TRBV5-4 CASSRQVPDTQYF
TRBJ2-4 17 TRBV7-6 CASSFLMRGACKNIQYF
TRBJ1-5 13 TRBV4-1 CSSSQWAEKPQHF
TRBJ2-7 14 TRBV2 CASTGAGLSYEQYF
TRBJ1-6 12 TRBV28 CASSLTPGKLHF
TRBJ1-5 14 TRBV15 CATSRDFPGQPQHF
TRBJ2-1 12 TRBV12-3/TRBV12-4 CASSLEVVEQFF
TRBJ2-7 14 TRBV14 CASSQLDIPYEQYF
TRBJ2-5 14 TRBV2 CASSRTSGLETQYF
TRBJ2-5 15 TRBV12-3/TRBV12-4 CASSPTSGSLETQYF
TRBJ1-1 12 TRBV6-2/TRBV6-3 CARPTEINEAFF
TRBJ2-7 13 TRBV27 CATGPQRDYEQYF
TRBJ1-3 15 TRBV6-5 CASTVDRGFGNTIYF
TRBJ2-1 13 TRBV28 CASSLLGGNEQFF